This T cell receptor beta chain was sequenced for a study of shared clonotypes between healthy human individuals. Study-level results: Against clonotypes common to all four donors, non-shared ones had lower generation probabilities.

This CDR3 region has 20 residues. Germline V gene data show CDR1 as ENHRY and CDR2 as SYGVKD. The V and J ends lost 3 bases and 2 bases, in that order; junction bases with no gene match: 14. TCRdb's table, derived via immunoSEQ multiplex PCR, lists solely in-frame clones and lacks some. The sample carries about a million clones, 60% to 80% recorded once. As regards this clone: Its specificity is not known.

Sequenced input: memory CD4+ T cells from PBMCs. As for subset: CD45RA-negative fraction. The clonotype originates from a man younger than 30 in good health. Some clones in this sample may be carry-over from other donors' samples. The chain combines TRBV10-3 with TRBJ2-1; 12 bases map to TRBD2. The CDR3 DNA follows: TGTGCCATCAGTGACCGAAAAATACTAGCGGGAGGATCGGCCTACAATGAGCAGTTCTTC. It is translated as CAISDRKILAGGSAYNEQFF.